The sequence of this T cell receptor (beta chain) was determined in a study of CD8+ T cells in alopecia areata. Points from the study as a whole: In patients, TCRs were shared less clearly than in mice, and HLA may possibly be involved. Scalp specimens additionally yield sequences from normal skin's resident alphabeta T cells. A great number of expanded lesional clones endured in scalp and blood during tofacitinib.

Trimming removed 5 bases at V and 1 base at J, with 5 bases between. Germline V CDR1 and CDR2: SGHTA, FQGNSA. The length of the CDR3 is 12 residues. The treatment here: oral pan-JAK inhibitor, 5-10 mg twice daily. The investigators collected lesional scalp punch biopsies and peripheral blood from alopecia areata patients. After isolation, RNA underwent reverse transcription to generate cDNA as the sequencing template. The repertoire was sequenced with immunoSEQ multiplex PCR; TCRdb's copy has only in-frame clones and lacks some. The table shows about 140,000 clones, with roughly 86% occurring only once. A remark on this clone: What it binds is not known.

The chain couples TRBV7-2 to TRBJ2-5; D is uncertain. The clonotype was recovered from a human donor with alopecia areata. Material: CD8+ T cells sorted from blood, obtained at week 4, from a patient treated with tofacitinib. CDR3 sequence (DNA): TGTGCCAGCAGCCCCCCCCAAGAGACCCAGTACTTC. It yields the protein CASSPPQETQYF.